A single sample gave rise to the 20 T cell receptor beta chains below, sequenced in a study of OX40 agonist ivuxolimab in advanced cancers. Clones were read by immunoSEQ multiplex PCR, and TCRdb kept only the in-frame ones, dropping some. The data hold approximately 90,000 clones, with about 90% observed a single time. The material was CD4+ or CD8+ T cells sorted from blood, obtained in a trial of the OX40 agonist ivuxolimab. These TCRs come from an adult with an advanced solid tumor such as melanoma, head and neck, liver or kidney cancer.

The chain joins TRBV5-8 to TRBJ1-2; TRBD1 agrees at 7 bases. The CDR3 has 12 residues. The V gene end was trimmed by 8 bases and the J gene end by 6 bases; junction bases not matched to a gene: 7. CDR1 is SGHTS, CDR2 YDEGEE, per germline. DNA of the CDR3: TGTGCCAGTTTGACAGGGAAAAATGGCTACACCTTC. Its translation is CASLTGKNGYTF.

The chain uses TRBV10-3 and TRBJ1-5; TRBD1 aligns across 7 bases. The CDR3 contains 16 residues. CDR1 is ENHRY, CDR2 SYGVKD, per germline. V was clipped by 0 bases and J by 2 bases; unmatched bases: 4. The CDR3 bases are TGTGCCATCAGTGAGTCTCCAGGGGGAGGCAATCAGCCCCAGCATTTT. The encoded protein is CAISESPGGGNQPQHF.

This chain links TRBV12-5 with TRBJ1-5; no clear D gene. Deletions cut 6 bases from V and 0 bases from J, with 18 bases between. Germline-derived CDR1 and CDR2 are LGHNT and FRNRAP. This CDR3 region has 17 residues. In DNA, the CDR3 is TGTGCTAGTGGCACTCCGGGGTCCATTTATAGCAATCAGCCCCAGCATTTT. Amino acids: CASGTPGSIYSNQPQHF.

The chain links TRBV27 to TRBJ1-1; D unclear. The CDR3 is made up of 13 amino acids. V lost 2 bases, J lost 11 bases, and 15 bases lay in between. Germline V gene sequence: CDR1 MNHEY, CDR2 SMNVEV (reference sequence). The CDR3 nucleotides are TGTGCCAGCAGTTTAGGGTGGAGGGAGGATGCTTTCTTT. This translates into CASSLGWREDAFF.

The V and J genes are TRBV30 and TRBJ2-1; D unresolved. V lost 3 bases to trimming and J lost 6 bases, with 9 bases between them. This CDR3 has 12 residues. The germline CDR1 and CDR2 sequences are GTSNPN and SVGIG (reference sequence). The CDR3 reads CAWSPDFNEQFF. The CDR3 region has the DNA TGTGCCTGGAGCCCTGACTTCAATGAGCAGTTCTTC.

The chain carries TRBV11-2 and TRBJ1-5; D is ambiguous. Looked up from germline, CDR1 is SGHAT and CDR2 is FQNNGV. Trimming left V 1 base short and J 5 bases short, with 9 bases between. The CDR3 spans 14 residues. The CDR3 DNA reads TGTGCCAGCAGCTTAGGGGTGAACTATCAGCCCCAGCATTTT. Amino acid sequence: CASSLGVNYQPQHF.

The chain employs TRBV7-9 and TRBJ1-2; the D gene is possibly TRBD1 (6 bases). V was shortened by 0 bases and J by 0 bases, with 8 bases between the two germline ends. The CDR3 has 15 residues. The germline V gene has CDR1 SEHNR and CDR2 FQNEAQ (reference sequence). The CDR3 bases are TGTGCCAGCAGCTTAGCAGGACAGCCTAACTATGGCTACACCTTC. Protein product: CASSLAGQPNYGYTF.

V and J are TRBV30 and TRBJ1-5, with unresolved D. Germline lookup yields CDR1 GTSNPN and CDR2 SVGIG (reference sequence). V lost 0 bases and J 3 bases, leaving 12 bases between the germline ends. The CDR3 is made up of 15 amino acids. The CDR3 sequence: CAWSVVGVFNQPQHF. In nucleotides, the CDR3 is TGTGCCTGGAGTGTAGTTGGCGTTTTCAATCAGCCCCAGCATTTT.

The chain employs TRBV9 and TRBJ2-1; perhaps TRBD1 as D (5 bases). Trimming left V 0 bases short and J 4 bases short, with 14 bases between. The germline V gene encodes CDR1 SGDLS and CDR2 YYNGEE. This CDR3 spans 16 amino acids. The CDR3 DNA reads as TGTGCCAGCAGCGTAGGCTGGGCAGGGTCATACAATGAGCAGTTCTTC. Its protein product is CASSVGWAGSYNEQFF.

The V gene is TRBV4-2, the J gene TRBJ2-1; 14 bases fit TRBD2. The CDR3 runs to 17 residues. V lost 4 bases, J lost 5 bases, and 7 bases stayed unmatched. Germline V CDR1 and CDR2: LGHNA, YNFKEQ. CDR3 in amino acids: CASSLPPGLAGDNEQFF. Here the CDR3 DNA reads TGTGCCAGCAGCCTGCCCCCGGGACTAGCGGGAGACAATGAGCAGTTCTTC.

CDR3 coding DNA: TGTGCCAGCAGTTTAACCCAACAGGGGGCCTACGAGCAGTACTTC. This gives the protein CASSLTQQGAYEQYF. This sequence joins TRBV27 and TRBJ2-7, with 8 nucleotides matching TRBD1. The CDR3 totals 15 residues. Losses at the gene ends were 2 bases for V and 2 bases for J; bases not matched to a gene: 5. CDR1 is MNHEY and CDR2 is SMNVEV in the germline V gene (reference sequence).

The rearrangement uses TRBV29-1 and TRBJ2-1; TRBD2 matches at 9 bases. CDR1 is SQVTM and CDR2 is ANQGSEA in the germline V gene. This CDR3 has 13 amino acids. Trimming cost V 5 bases and J 3 bases; bases outside gene matches: 2. This CDR3 is CSVLAGNYNEQFF. For the CDR3, the DNA is TGCAGCGTTCTAGCGGGGAACTACAATGAGCAGTTCTTC.

This clone came up once. The chain joins TRBV2 to TRBJ1-2; possibly TRBD1 for D (6 bases). V lost 7 bases and J 7 bases, leaving 10 bases between the germline ends. There are 11 residues in the CDR3. Germline V gives CDR1 SNHLY, CDR2 FYNNEI. The chain's CDR3 is CASTLRGGYTF. CDR3 sequence (DNA): TGTGCCAGCACTCTCAGGGGTGGCTACACCTTC.

This clone has more than one count but fewer than ten. This chain uses TRBV18 with TRBJ1-2, with D tentatively TRBD1 (6 bases). The V end lost 5 bases, the J end lost 8 bases, and 15 bases lay between the germline ends. The CDR3 is 13 residues long. The germline V gene encodes CDR1 KGHSH and CDR2 LQKENI. CDR3 DNA sequence: TGTGCCAGCTCAACGACAGGAGAAGTAGGCTACACCTTC. This encodes CASSTTGEVGYTF. Looking up the rest from reference TRBV18 and TRBJ1-2 gives the full variable domain: NAGVMQNPRHLVRRRGQEARLRCSPMKGHSHVYWYRQLPEEGLKFMVYLQKENIIDESGMPKERFSAEFPKEGPSILRIQQVVRGDSAAYFCASSTTGEVGYTFGSGTRLTVV.

This chain connects TRBV18 to TRBJ1-2; TRBD1 is a possible D gene (5 bases). CDR3 size: 16 residues. In germline, CDR1 is KGHSH, CDR2 LQKENI. V was cut by 2 bases and J by 1 base, with 14 bases left in between. The CDR3 DNA sequence: TGTGCCAGCTCACCAAGTGGTGGCGGGGGTAACTATGGCTACACCTTC. Its translation is CASSPSGGGGNYGYTF.

V gene TRBV28 combines with J gene TRBJ2-3; TRBD2 matches 8 bases. The V gene's germline CDR1 is MDHEN and CDR2 SYDVKM. The CDR3 is 17 residues long. Germline trimming cut 7 bases from V and 0 bases from J; bases unmatched to any gene: 12. This chain's CDR3 is CASNLRGVGLSTDTQYF. CDR3 coding DNA: TGTGCCAGCAATCTGCGGGGGGTGGGACTTAGCACAGATACGCAGTATTTT.

This chain links TRBV10-3 with TRBJ2-6, with 10 bases lining up with TRBD2. Trimming at V came to 3 bases and at J to 2 bases, leaving 4 bases not matched to a gene. This CDR3 has 17 amino acids. CDR1 is ENHRY, CDR2 SYGVKD, per germline. CDR3 DNA: TGTGCCATCAGTGATCGGCTAGCGGGAGCTGGGGCCAACGTCCTGACTTTC. Translation: CAISDRLAGAGANVLTF.

The chain combines TRBV5-6 with TRBJ2-7; TRBD2 matches at 14 bases. The CDR3 runs 17 residues. The V gene end was trimmed by 3 bases and the J gene end by 1 base; junction bases not matched to a gene: 6. The germline CDR1 and CDR2 sequences are SGHDT and YYEEEE. The DNA of the CDR3 is TGTGCCAGCAGCTCCGCGGGACTAGCGGGAGTGTCCTACGAGCAGTACTTC. Protein product: CASSSAGLAGVSYEQYF.

The chain couples TRBV6-1 to TRBJ2-3; D is unclear. Trimming cost V 2 bases and J 4 bases, with 10 bases left between them. The CDR3 is 14 amino acids. CDR1 and CDR2 (germline): MNHNS, SASEGT. The CDR3 bases are TGTGCCAGCAGTGAATCATTCGTTTCAGATACGCAGTATTTT. This gives the protein CASSESFVSDTQYF.

The chain joins TRBV2 to TRBJ1-3; D might be TRBD1 (5 bases). V was clipped by 6 bases and J by 4 bases, with 19 bases between them. The CDR3 sequence is 16 residues long. In germline, CDR1 is SNHLY, CDR2 FYNNEI. CDR3 sequence (DNA): TGTGCCAGCAGATACGTCGGACAATCTTCCGGAAACACCATATATTTT. Its translation is CASRYVGQSSGNTIYF.